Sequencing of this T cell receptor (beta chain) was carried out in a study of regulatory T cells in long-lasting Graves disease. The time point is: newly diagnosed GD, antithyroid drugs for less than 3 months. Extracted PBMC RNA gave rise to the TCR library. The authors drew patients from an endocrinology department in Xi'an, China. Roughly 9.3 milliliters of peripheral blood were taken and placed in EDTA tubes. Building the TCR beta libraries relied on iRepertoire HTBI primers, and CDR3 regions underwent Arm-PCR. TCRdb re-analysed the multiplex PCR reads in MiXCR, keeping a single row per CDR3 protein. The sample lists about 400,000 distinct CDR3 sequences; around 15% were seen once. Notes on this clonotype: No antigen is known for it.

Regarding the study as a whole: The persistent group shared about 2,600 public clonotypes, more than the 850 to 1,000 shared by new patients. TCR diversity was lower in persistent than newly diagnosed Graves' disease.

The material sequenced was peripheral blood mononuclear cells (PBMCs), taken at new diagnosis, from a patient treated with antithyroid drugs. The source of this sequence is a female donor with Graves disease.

The CDR3 region has the DNA TGTGCCAGCAGAGTTCGCAGGGGGGGAGGCTACGAGCAGTACTTC. This encodes CASRVRRGGGYEQYF. The chain uses TRBV12-3 or TRBV12-4 and TRBJ2-7, with D perhaps matching TRBD1 or TRBD2 (7 bases each). The CDR3 contains 15 residues. With 6 bases removed from V and 3 bases from J, the gap between germline ends came to 18 bases.